This is a list of T cell receptor beta chains from one sample in a study of blood T cell repertoires in COVID-19. Clones were read by immunoSEQ multiplex PCR, and TCRdb kept only the in-frame ones, dropping some. The sample holds 390,000 or so clones, around 83% seen once. Sequencing input: PBMCs or T cells enriched from blood (not recorded which). Source of these receptors: a woman aged 45-65 years who had recovered from COVID-19. Each CDR3 is given without its conserved first and last residue. The order of the fields is CDR3 length, V gene, J gene, CDR3 protein.

length: 13; V: TRBV3-1/TRBV3-2; J: TRBJ1-6; CDR3: ASSPRVGISSPLH
length: 12; V: TRBV27; J: TRBJ1-4; CDR3: ASSLESTNEKLF
length: 9; V: TRBV19; J: TRBJ2-1; CDR3: ASSLSHEQF
length: 12; V: TRBV30; J: TRBJ1-6; CDR3: AWSLTGGYSPLH
length: 11; V: TRBV7-9; J: TRBJ2-7; CDR3: ASSQIQAYEQY
length: 14; V: TRBV7-2; J: TRBJ1-2; CDR3: ASSLAPGQANYGYT
length: 12; V: TRBV6-5; J: TRBJ1-1; CDR3: ASSYSTGVREAF
length: 13; V: TRBV4-3; J: TRBJ2-2; CDR3: ASSQDSGETGELF
length: 13; V: TRBV19; J: TRBJ1-3; CDR3: ASSTGTDSGNTIY
length: 11; V: TRBV12-3/TRBV12-4; J: TRBJ1-2; CDR3: ASSFGTGGGYT
length: 12; V: TRBV9; J: TRBJ1-1; CDR3: ASSVRTGPTEAF
length: 10; V: TRBV5-5; J: TRBJ2-7; CDR3: ASSILEVEQY
length: 9; V: TRBV20-1; J: TRBJ1-3; CDR3: SASLGNTIY
length: 14; V: TRBV30; J: TRBJ2-7; CDR3: AWSVRGTGVSYEQY
length: 12; V: TRBV27; J: TRBJ2-3; CDR3: ASSAQTSTDTQY
length: 12; V: TRBV25-1; J: TRBJ1-1; CDR3: ASREQGANTEAF
length: 11; V: TRBV6-5; J: TRBJ2-1; CDR3: ASGQGPYNEQF
length: 10; V: TRBV29-1; J: TRBJ1-2; CDR3: SVDRGGYGYT
length: 14; V: TRBV7-2; J: TRBJ1-6; CDR3: ASSLGGGENNSPLH
length: 12; V: TRBV6-6; J: TRBJ1-2; CDR3: ASSRDRGLNGYT
length: 11; V: TRBV3-1/TRBV3-2; J: TRBJ2-1; CDR3: ASSLLAGNEQF
length: 13; V: TRBV7-8; J: TRBJ1-1; CDR3: ASSDRQPPNTEAF
length: 11; V: TRBV6-5; J: TRBJ1-3; CDR3: ASSLLSGNTIY
length: 12; V: TRBV19; J: TRBJ1-1; CDR3: ASSDRGLTLKAF
length: 11; V: TRBV30; J: TRBJ1-1; CDR3: AWSGTVSTEAF
length: 11; V: TRBV5-6; J: TRBJ2-7; CDR3: ASSFGRGYEQY
length: 13; V: TRBV7-2; J: TRBJ2-5; CDR3: ASSSPGGAEETQY
length: 13; V: TRBV9; J: TRBJ2-2; CDR3: ASSAGGTNTGELF
length: 13; V: TRBV10-3; J: TRBJ1-1; CDR3: AISEGRGAGTEAF
length: 14; V: TRBV27; J: TRBJ1-1; CDR3: ASSLSPRAGVTEAF
length: 13; V: TRBV7-9; J: TRBJ1-3; CDR3: ASSPGRGSGNTIY
length: 14; V: TRBV10-3; J: TRBJ1-2; CDR3: AISAVPDRLNYGYT
length: 13; V: TRBV10-2; J: TRBJ2-4; CDR3: ANDFTKGAKNIQY
length: 13; V: TRBV5-1; J: TRBJ1-1; CDR3: ASSQNTGVFGEAF
length: 10; V: TRBV5-6; J: TRBJ2-3; CDR3: ASSLGVDTQY
length: 12; V: TRBV5-1; J: TRBJ2-7; CDR3: ASSSRGSSYEQY